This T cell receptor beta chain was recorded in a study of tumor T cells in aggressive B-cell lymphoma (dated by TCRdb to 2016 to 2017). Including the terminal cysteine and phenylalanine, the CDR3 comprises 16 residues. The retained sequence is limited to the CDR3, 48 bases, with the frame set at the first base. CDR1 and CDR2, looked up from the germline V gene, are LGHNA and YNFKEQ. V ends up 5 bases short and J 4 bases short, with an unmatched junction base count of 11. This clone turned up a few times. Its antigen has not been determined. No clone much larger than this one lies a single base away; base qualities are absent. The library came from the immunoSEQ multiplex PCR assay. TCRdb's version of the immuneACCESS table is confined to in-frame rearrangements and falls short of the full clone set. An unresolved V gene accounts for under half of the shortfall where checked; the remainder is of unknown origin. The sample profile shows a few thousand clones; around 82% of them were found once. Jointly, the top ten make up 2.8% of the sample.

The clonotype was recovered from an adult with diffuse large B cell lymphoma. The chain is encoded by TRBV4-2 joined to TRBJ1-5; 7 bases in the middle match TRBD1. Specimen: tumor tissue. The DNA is TGTGCCAGCAGCTTATCCTCGGACAGGCAAAATCAGCCCCAGCATTTT. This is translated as CASSLSSDRQNQPQHF.